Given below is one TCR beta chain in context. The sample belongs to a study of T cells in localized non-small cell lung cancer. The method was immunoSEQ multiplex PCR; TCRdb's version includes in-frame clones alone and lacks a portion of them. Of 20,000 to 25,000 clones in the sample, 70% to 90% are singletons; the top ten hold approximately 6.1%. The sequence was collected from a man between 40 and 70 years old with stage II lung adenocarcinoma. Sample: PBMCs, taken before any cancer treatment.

DNA of the CDR3: TGTGCCAGCAGCTCCGGACAGGGCTACGAGCAGTACTTC. Translating gives CASSSGQGYEQYF. V gene TRBV5-4 combines with J gene TRBJ2-7, with 8 positions matching TRBD1. The length of the CDR3 is 13 residues. Germline-derived CDR1 and CDR2 are SGHNT and YYREEE (reference sequence). With V trimmed by 3 bases and J by 3 bases, 2 bases remained unmatched. The entire variable domain, with the rest obtained from reference TRBV5-4 and TRBJ2-7, is as follows: ETGVTQSPTHLIKTRGQQVTLRCSSQSGHNTVSWYQQALGQGPQFIFQYYREEENGRGNFPPRFSGLQFPNYSSELNVNALELDDSALYLCASSSGQGYEQYFGPGTRLTVT.